This T cell receptor beta chain was sequenced in a study of blood T cells in healthy people across ages. Study-wide points: Researchers said unsorted PBMCs prevented a conclusive naive versus antigen-experienced comparison.

Donation came from healthy Caucasian individuals in Russia who were aged about 6 to 95. Every donor gave 8.5 to 10 milliliters of peripheral blood. The second PCR ran roughly 6 to 11 cycles with a sample-barcoded 5' primer and J-beta primers. Each cDNA molecule was tagged by a template-switch adaptor that had 12 random nucleotides. TCRdb reprocessed the 5' RACE reads via MiXCR and lists one record per CDR3 protein. The sample yields approximately 900,000 distinct CDR3 sequences, around 48% seen once. Points on this clonotype: Antigen: not known.

Sequenced sample: blood. This receptor was identified in a man aged 30 to 45 in good health.

The CDR3 sequence: CASRSEWQGFEETQYF. The CDR3 DNA reads TGTGCCAGCAGATCCGAATGGCAGGGATTTGAAGAGACCCAGTACTTC. The chain has TRBV7-9 and TRBJ2-5; maybe TRBD1 (5 bases). Germline V gives CDR1 SEHNR, CDR2 FQNEAQ (reference sequence). This CDR3 is built from 16 residues. V gave up 6 bases and J gave up 3 bases, with 20 bases separating them.